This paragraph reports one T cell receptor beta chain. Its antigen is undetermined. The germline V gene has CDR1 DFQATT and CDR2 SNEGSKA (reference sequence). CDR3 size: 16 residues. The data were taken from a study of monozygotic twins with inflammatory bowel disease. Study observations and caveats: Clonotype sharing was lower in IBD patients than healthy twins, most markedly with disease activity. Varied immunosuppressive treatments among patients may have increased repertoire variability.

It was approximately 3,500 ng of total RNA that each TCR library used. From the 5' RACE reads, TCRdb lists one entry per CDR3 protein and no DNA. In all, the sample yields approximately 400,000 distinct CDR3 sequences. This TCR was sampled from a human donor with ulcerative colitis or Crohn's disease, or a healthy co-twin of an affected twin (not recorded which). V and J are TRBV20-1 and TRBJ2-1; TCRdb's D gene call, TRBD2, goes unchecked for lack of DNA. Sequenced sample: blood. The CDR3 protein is CSARSGGRASYNEQFF.